The clone carrying this T cell receptor beta chain was detected many times. The data stem from a study of T cells in Graves' hyperthyroidism and ophthalmopathy. Regions amplified from RNA transcripts were the TCR beta CDR3 regions. First-round RT-PCR of the TCR CDR3 relied on the HTBI primer set. TCRdb recomputed calls from the multiplex PCR reads with MiXCR, one row per CDR3 protein. Of roughly 300,000 distinct CDR3 sequences listed, 21% were seen once; the top ten hold 50%. The CDR3 extends over 16 amino acids. Per the germline V gene, CDR1 is MNHNY and CDR2 is SVGAGI (reference sequence). Trimming cost V 0 bases and J 4 bases, with 10 bases left between them.

The J gene is TRBJ2-6, the V gene TRBV6-6; D remains unclear. The sequence was obtained from a woman in her forties or fifties with Graves' hyperthyroidism. The specimen sequenced was blood. CDR3 sequence: CASSYSHSTGANVLTF. CDR3 coding DNA: TGTGCCAGCAGTTACTCCCATTCGACGGGGGCCAACGTCCTGACTTTC.